The following is a TCR beta chain sequence with its context. What it binds is not known. The V gene end was trimmed by 0 bases and the J gene end by 8 bases; junction bases not matched to a gene: 4. Germline loops: CDR1 SGHDN, CDR2 FVKESK. The length of the CDR3 is 14 residues. The data were obtained in a study of T cells in Graves' hyperthyroidism and ophthalmopathy. Researchers took RNA transcripts and amplified the TCR beta CDR3 regions from them. In the first-round RT-PCR of the TCR CDR3, the HTBI primer set was used. A single record per CDR3 protein comes from TCRdb applying MiXCR to the multiplex PCR reads. The sample lists 450,000 to 600,000 distinct CDR3 sequences; around 15% were seen once. Regarding the study as a whole: Ophthalmopathy was distinguished from stable hyperthyroidism by 13 V-J signatures.

Hyperthyroidism had been newly diagnosed in patients aged 18 to 65, and its duration was under 2 months. Pregnant or lactating patients were excluded, as were those with uncontrolled infection or other autoimmune disease. The chain uses TRBV14 and TRBJ1-1; 9 nucleotides agree with TRBD1. The TCR originated in a woman between 40 and 50 years old with Graves' hyperthyroidism. Sequencing was done on a sample of blood. CDR3 amino acids: CASSQEGTGKEAFF. CDR3 bases: TGTGCCAGCAGCCAAGAAGGGACAGGGAAAGAAGCTTTCTTT.